There are a few counts of the clone carrying this T cell receptor (beta chain). Its antigen is not identified. The V gene's germline CDR1 is SGHRS and CDR2 YFSETQ. J gave up 2 bases and V 0 bases, and 1 base lay outside the gene matches. The CDR3 is made up of 15 amino acids. This record comes from a study of CD8+ T cells in alopecia areata. About the study: Dosing spanned 6 to 18 months on tofacitinib, then 6 months off drug.

General observations from the study: Sharing of TCRs across patients appeared less clear than in mice, possibly for HLA-related reasons. The study found higher clonality in lesional than normal scalp, especially in alopecia totalis/universalis.

Lesional scalp tissue (obtained by punch biopsy) and peripheral blood were collected from alopecia areata patients. RNA, once extracted, was reverse transcribed into cDNA for use as the sequencing template. TCRdb's table, derived via immunoSEQ multiplex PCR, lists solely in-frame clones and lacks some. The sample yields some 99,000 clones, over 40% seen once. The origin of this receptor is a human donor with alopecia areata. Material: CD4+ T cells sorted from blood. This rearrangement joins TRBV5-1 to TRBJ2-3, with 9 nucleotides matching TRBD1. DNA for the CDR3: TGCGCCAGCAGCTTGGACAGGGGGCTCACAGATACGCAGTATTTT. It translates to CASSLDRGLTDTQYF.